This TCR beta chain appears in the sequencing data of a study of cytomegalovirus exposure and HLA in healthy donors. Notes on the study in general: In a later analysis, several top co-occurrence clusters appeared linked to parvovirus B19, influenza, CMV and Epstein-Barr virus.

Researchers ran the PCR with 60 Vbeta and 13 Jbeta primers. The data were produced by immunoSEQ multiplex PCR, yet TCRdb's version contains in-frame clones alone and is incomplete. Found here are about 59,000 clones, 80% to 90% of them singletons; the top ten hold roughly 1.6%. About this clone: Antigen: not known.

The V end lost 0 bases, the J end lost 7 bases, and 20 bases lay between the germline ends. Germline CDR1 and CDR2: SGHRS and YFSETQ. The CDR3 consists of 16 residues. This receptor was taken from a man between 25 and 39 years old in good health and CMV-seropositive. The chain uses TRBV5-1 and TRBJ2-7; the D gene is possibly TRBD1 (6 bases). The sequenced sample was PBMCs. The CDR3 loop reads CASSLAGTSDTGEQYF. The CDR3 coding sequence is TGCGCCAGCAGCTTGGCGGGGACATCGGATACGGGGGAGCAGTACTTC.